Below are 29 T cell receptor beta chains sequenced from a single sample in a study of blood T cell repertoires in COVID-19. This table comes from immunoSEQ multiplex PCR, and its TCRdb copy is limited to in-frame clones, with some not included. The sample carries some 160,000 clones, more than 85% recorded once. Sequencing was done on a sample of peripheral blood. The source of these receptors is a woman of 80 years or more with COVID-19, enrolled during active disease.

There are a few counts of this clone. The chain carries TRBV28 and TRBJ1-1; D is uncertain. Germline V gene lookup returns CDR1 MDHEN and CDR2 SYDVKM. This CDR3 contains 11 residues. Trimming pared 6 bases from V and 4 bases from J, leaving 6 bases between. CDR3 coding DNA: TGTGCCAGCAGATCTCCCACTGAAGCTTTCTTT. Translation gives CASRSPTEAFF.

This clone was counted a single time. This rearrangement joins TRBV6-6 to TRBJ1-1, with 10 bases fitting TRBD1. Unmatched junction bases numbered 9, after V lost 5 bases and J lost 0 bases. CDR3 length: 17 amino acids. CDR1 MNHNY and CDR2 SVGAGI come from the germline V gene (reference sequence). CDR3: CASSRARDRGLNTEAFF. Written as DNA, the CDR3 is TGTGCCAGCAGTCGCGCCCGGGACAGGGGATTGAACACTGAAGCTTTCTTT.

About this clone: At the DNA level, this CDR3 is encoded by other sequences in the same sample as well. This rearrangement joins TRBV28 to TRBJ1-2, with D unresolved. The CDR3 extends over 10 amino acids. Trimming removed 6 bases at V and 8 bases at J, with 7 bases between. The V gene's germline CDR1 is MDHEN and CDR2 SYDVKM. The CDR3 here is CASSRGGYTF. DNA of the CDR3: TGTGCCAGCAGCCGCGGGGGCTACACCTTC.

The chain joins TRBV14 to TRBJ2-1, with TRBD2 matching over 9 bases. This CDR3 has 18 residues. CDR1 SGHDN and CDR2 FVKESK come from the germline V gene. The J segment lost 6 bases and the V segment lost 4 bases, leaving 16 bases of the junction unmatched. CDR3 nucleotides: TGTGCCAGCAGCCTACTGTCCCTACCGGGACTAGCAGGCAATGAGCAGTTCTTC. It is translated as CASSLLSLPGLAGNEQFF.

The J gene is TRBJ1-5, the V gene TRBV27, with a tentative D call TRBD1 (5 bases). Germline-derived CDR1 and CDR2 are MNHEY and SMNVEV (reference sequence). Trimming removed 10 bases at V and 0 bases at J, with 10 bases between. The CDR3 loop spans 13 amino acids. The CDR3 DNA follows: TGTGCCAAAACTGACAGTAGCAATCAGCCCCAGCATTTT. Encoded protein: CAKTDSSNQPQHF.

The chain recombines TRBV27 with TRBJ2-7; 14 positions match TRBD2. There are 18 residues in the CDR3. Germline-derived CDR1 and CDR2 are MNHEY and SMNVEV (reference sequence). With V trimmed by 3 bases and J by 4 bases, 11 bases remained unmatched. CDR3 sequence (DNA): TGTGCCAGCAGTTTGGGACTAGCGGGAGTCGCAAACCTTTACGAGCAGTACTTC. Translation: CASSLGLAGVANLYEQYF.

V gene TRBV19 combines with J gene TRBJ1-4, with 7 nucleotides matching TRBD1. The CDR3 runs to 15 residues. The junction had 8 bases not matched to a gene; V was cut back by 7 bases and J by 3 bases. From germline, CDR1 is LNHDA and CDR2 SQIVND (reference sequence). The CDR3 loop is CASTRDRGSNEKLFF. The CDR3 DNA sequence: TGTGCCAGTACCCGGGACAGAGGCTCTAATGAAAAACTGTTTTTT.

This clone was counted a single time. The chain links TRBV5-1 to TRBJ2-7; 12 nucleotides match TRBD2. The CDR3 has 15 residues. The V gene's germline CDR1 is SGHRS and CDR2 YFSETQ. After removal of 4 bases from V and 5 bases from J, the junction contained 7 bases not matched to a gene. CDR3 sequence (DNA): TGCGCCAGCAGCGCCCTTGCTAGCGGGAGGGACGAGCAGTACTTC. Its protein is CASSALASGRDEQYF.

This clone has only one observation. The genes are TRBV27 and TRBJ2-7; a weak D match, TRBD2 (5 bases). V was shortened by 5 bases and J by 1 base, with 9 bases between the two germline ends. This CDR3 has 13 amino acids. The germline gives CDR1 MNHEY, CDR2 SMNVEV (reference sequence). CDR3 bases: TGTGCCAGCAGTCTCCGGGATTCCTACGAGCAGTACTTC. This encodes CASSLRDSYEQYF.

V usage is TRBV15 and J usage is TRBJ2-1, with 14 bases lining up with TRBD2. The junction had 5 bases not matched to a gene; V was cut back by 0 bases and J by 4 bases. Germline V gives CDR1 LNHNV, CDR2 YYDKDF (reference sequence). CDR3 size: 18 residues. DNA of the CDR3: TGTGCCACCAGCAGAGATGGGACTAGCGGGAGAGGATACAATGAGCAGTTCTTC. Residues: CATSRDGTSGRGYNEQFF. The full variable domain, in which reference TRBV15 and TRBJ2-1 provide the parts outside the CDR3, is DAMVIQNPRYQVTQFGKPVTLSCSQTLNHNVMYWYQQKSSQAPKLLFHYYDKDFNNEADTPDNFQSRRPNTSFCFLDIRSPGLGDTAMYLCATSRDGTSGRGYNEQFFGPGTRLTVL.

In this sample, this clone turned up once. The J gene is TRBJ2-2, the V gene TRBV7-3, with 9 bases fitting TRBD1. The junction had 11 bases not matched to a gene; V was cut back by 5 bases and J by 4 bases. This CDR3 spans 17 amino acids. Germline CDR1 reads SGHTA; CDR2 reads FQGTGA. The DNA for the CDR3 is TGTGCCAGCAGCGATTTGTCGGACAGGGGAGGCACCGGGGAGCTGTTTTTT. It translates to CASSDLSDRGGTGELFF.

The V call is TRBV7-8, the J call TRBJ2-1; 7 nucleotides agree with TRBD2. CDR1 is SGHVS and CDR2 is FQNEAQ in the germline V gene. The ends lost 3 bases at V and 4 bases at J; junction bases unmatched: 9. This CDR3 is built from 16 residues. For the CDR3, the DNA is TGTGCCAGCAGCTTCAGAACTAGCGCCGAATACAATGAGCAGTTCTTC. Encoded protein: CASSFRTSAEYNEQFF.

The V and J genes are TRBV5-4 and TRBJ2-7; D is possibly TRBD2 (5 bases). Germline lookup yields CDR1 SGHNT and CDR2 YYREEE (reference sequence). This CDR3 is 15 amino acids long. V dropped 3 bases and J dropped 0 bases, with 13 bases sitting between them. CDR3 nucleotide sequence: TGTGCCAGCAGCTCTGCGGGCGGGTTCTCCTACGAGCAGTACTTC. Residues: CASSSAGGFSYEQYF. Drawing the rest from reference TRBV5-4 and TRBJ2-7, the complete variable domain is ETGVTQSPTHLIKTRGQQVTLRCSSQSGHNTVSWYQQALGQGPQFIFQYYREEENGRGNFPPRFSGLQFPNYSSELNVNALELDDSALYLCASSSAGGFSYEQYFGPGTRLTVT.

The rearrangement links TRBV12-5 to TRBJ2-3, with D possibly TRBD2 on 6 matching bases. The CDR3 length is 16 residues. Looked up from germline, CDR1 is LGHNT and CDR2 is FRNRAP. The germline V and J ends were trimmed by 2 bases and 4 bases, with 16 bases remaining between them. CDR3 sequence reads: CASGLSPGESADTQYF. The CDR3 coding sequence is TGTGCTAGTGGTTTGAGTCCGGGGGAGTCGGCAGATACGCAGTATTTT.

The V call is TRBV19, the J call TRBJ1-3; a weak D match, TRBD1 (5 bases). CDR1 is LNHDA and CDR2 is SQIVND in the germline V gene (reference sequence). This CDR3 has 14 amino acids. V lost 2 bases to trimming and J lost 4 bases, with 9 bases between them. The CDR3 DNA reads as TGTGCCAGTAGTATAATCGACAGCGGAAACACCATATATTTT. Protein: CASSIIDSGNTIYF. Based on the CDR3 plus reference TRBV19 and TRBJ1-3, the full variable domain is DGGITQSPKYLFRKEGQNVTLSCEQNLNHDAMYWYRQDPGQGLRLIYYSQIVNDFQKGDIAEGYSVSREKKESFPLTVTSAQKNPTAFYLCASSIIDSGNTIYFGEGSWLTVV.

The chain carries TRBV28 and TRBJ2-7; D might be TRBD1 (6 bases). CDR1 is MDHEN and CDR2 is SYDVKM in the germline V gene. The CDR3 loop spans 15 amino acids. Trimming pared 6 bases from V and 1 base from J, leaving 16 bases between. CDR3 residues: CASSGMTGRSYEQYF. DNA of the CDR3: TGTGCCAGCAGCGGGATGACAGGAAGATCCTACGAGCAGTACTTC.

V and J are TRBV27 and TRBJ2-1, with 8 bases lining up with TRBD2. The V gene's germline CDR1 is MNHEY and CDR2 SMNVEV (reference sequence). The length of the CDR3 is 14 residues. Trimming at V came to 3 bases and at J to 7 bases, leaving 5 bases not matched to a gene. Here the CDR3 reads CASSFGTSRNEQFF. The CDR3, as DNA: TGTGCCAGCAGTTTTGGGACTAGTCGGAATGAGCAGTTCTTC.

The J gene is TRBJ1-1, the V gene TRBV3-1 (or the pseudogene TRBV3-2); D gene unclear. This CDR3 region has 13 residues. V was clipped by 1 base and J by 0 bases, with 3 bases between them. Germline assignment: CDR1 LGHDT and CDR2 YNNKEL (reference sequence). The CDR3 bases are TGTGCCAGCAGCCAAGTAGTGAACACTGAAGCTTTCTTT. Translated, it gives CASSQVVNTEAFF.

The V and J genes are TRBV7-9 and TRBJ1-1; 10 positions agree with TRBD1. The CDR3 is made up of 13 amino acids. Trimming at V came to 8 bases and at J to 1 base, leaving 1 base not matched to a gene. Looked up from germline, CDR1 is SEHNR and CDR2 is FQNEAQ (reference sequence). CDR3 region: CASRDRGNTEAFF. In DNA form, the CDR3 reads TGTGCCAGCCGGGACAGGGGGAACACTGAAGCTTTCTTT.

The rearrangement joins TRBV7-9 to TRBJ2-7, with 8 bases matching TRBD2. Germline values: CDR1 SEHNR, CDR2 FQNEAQ (reference sequence). Trimming at V came to 7 bases and at J to 3 bases, leaving 8 bases not matched to a gene. The CDR3 spans 14 residues. CDR3 coding DNA: TGTGCCAGCACCCGGGGTAGCGGGGTCTACGAGCAGTACTTC. It translates to CASTRGSGVYEQYF.

The chain employs TRBV27 and TRBJ2-1; perhaps TRBD2 as D (5 bases). The V end was cut by 3 bases, the J end by 1 base, with 13 bases between. The V gene's germline CDR1 is MNHEY and CDR2 SMNVEV (reference sequence). CDR3 length: 16 residues. Here the CDR3 reads CASSFEAGGSYNEQFF. CDR3 sequence (DNA): TGTGCCAGCAGTTTTGAGGCGGGCGGATCCTACAATGAGCAGTTCTTC.

The rearrangement joins TRBV10-3 to TRBJ1-5; D remains unclear. Trimming shortened V by 6 bases and J by 0 bases, and 12 bases separated the two germline ends. There are 15 residues in the CDR3. The germline V gene encodes CDR1 ENHRY and CDR2 SYGVKD. CDR3 loop: CAISPSTDSNQPQHF. CDR3 nucleotide sequence: TGTGCCATCAGCCCCTCGACTGATAGCAATCAGCCCCAGCATTTT.

Here the CDR3 reads CASSQDPPGAGNTIYF. The CDR3 coding sequence is TGCGCCAGCAGCCAAGACCCCCCAGGGGCTGGAAACACCATATATTTT. The V call is TRBV4-1, the J call TRBJ1-3, with D perhaps matching TRBD1 (6 bases). This CDR3 region has 16 residues. The germline CDR1 and CDR2 sequences are MGHRA and YSYEKL. V lost 0 bases, J lost 2 bases, and 11 bases lay in between.

Concerning this clone: The identical CDR3 is also encoded by other nucleotide sequences in the sample. The chain has TRBV5-1 and TRBJ1-3; D remains unclear. Germline V gene data show CDR1 as SGHRS and CDR2 as YFSETQ. The V and J ends lost 2 bases and 3 bases respectively, with 6 bases between them. The CDR3 covers 13 residues. CDR3 sequence (DNA): TGCGCCAGCAGCTTAGGAGGTGGAAACACCATATATTTT. Amino acid sequence: CASSLGGGNTIYF.

This chain joins TRBV4-2 and TRBJ1-1, with a tentative D call TRBD1 (6 bases). CDR3 length: 13 amino acids. Germline CDR1 LGHNA, CDR2 YNFKEQ. V was clipped by 4 bases and J by 1 base, with 7 bases between them. The CDR3 region has the DNA TGTGCCAGCAGCCCGGGACAGAACACTGAAGCTTTCTTT. This sequence encodes CASSPGQNTEAFF.

The gene calls are TRBV12-3 or TRBV12-4 and TRBJ1-6; D is undetermined. The CDR3 is 12 amino acids. Between the trimmed V and J ends, which lost 4 bases and 10 bases, there was a span of 8 bases. The CDR3 loop reads CASSWEGSPLHF. As DNA, the CDR3 is TGTGCCAGCAGTTGGGAGGGATCACCCCTCCACTTT.

The rearrangement uses TRBV19 and TRBJ2-7; D uncertain. V was trimmed by 3 bases and J by 12 bases, leaving 15 bases between them. This CDR3 comprises 12 residues. The germline CDR1 and CDR2 sequences are LNHDA and SQIVND (reference sequence). CDR3 coding DNA: TGTGCCAGTAGTATTGGGCCGGCCGTTCTGTACTTC. Its translation is CASSIGPAVLYF.

The chain couples TRBV29-1 to TRBJ1-1, with TRBD1 matching 12 bases. The CDR3 has 11 amino acids. CDR1 and CDR2 from the germline V gene are SQVTM and ANQGSEA. Trimming took 4 bases from V and 10 from J; bases not matched to a gene: 1. CDR3 bases: TGCAGCGTTGGGGACAGGGGGCGAGCTTTCTTT. This codes for CSVGDRGRAFF. The complete variable domain, with remaining parts taken from reference TRBV29-1 and TRBJ1-1, reads SAVISQKPSRDICQRGTSLTIQCQVDSQVTMMFWYRQQPGQSLTLIATANQGSEATYESGFVIDKFPISRPNLTFSTLTVSNMSPEDSSIYLCSVGDRGRAFFGQGTRLTVV.

The chain links TRBV7-2 to TRBJ2-3; the match to TRBD2 covers 8 bases. The CDR3 extends over 16 amino acids. Losses at the gene ends were 4 bases for V and 6 bases for J; bases not matched to a gene: 12. CDR1 is SGHTA and CDR2 is FQGNSA in the germline V gene. The chain's CDR3 is CASSYGLSGSWDTQYF. The CDR3 nucleotides are TGTGCCAGCAGCTATGGCCTGAGCGGGAGCTGGGATACGCAGTATTTT.